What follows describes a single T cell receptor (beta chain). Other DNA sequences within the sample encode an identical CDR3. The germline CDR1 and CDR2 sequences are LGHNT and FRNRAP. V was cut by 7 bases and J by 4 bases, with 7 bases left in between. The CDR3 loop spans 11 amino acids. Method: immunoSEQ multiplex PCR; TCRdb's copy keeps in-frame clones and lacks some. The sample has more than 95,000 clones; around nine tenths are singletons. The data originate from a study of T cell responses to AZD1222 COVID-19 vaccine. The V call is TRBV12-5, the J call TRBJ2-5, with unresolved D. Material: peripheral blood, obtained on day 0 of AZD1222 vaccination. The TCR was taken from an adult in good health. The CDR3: CASASRETQYF. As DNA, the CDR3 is TGTGCTAGTGCCAGTCGAGAGACCCAGTACTTC.